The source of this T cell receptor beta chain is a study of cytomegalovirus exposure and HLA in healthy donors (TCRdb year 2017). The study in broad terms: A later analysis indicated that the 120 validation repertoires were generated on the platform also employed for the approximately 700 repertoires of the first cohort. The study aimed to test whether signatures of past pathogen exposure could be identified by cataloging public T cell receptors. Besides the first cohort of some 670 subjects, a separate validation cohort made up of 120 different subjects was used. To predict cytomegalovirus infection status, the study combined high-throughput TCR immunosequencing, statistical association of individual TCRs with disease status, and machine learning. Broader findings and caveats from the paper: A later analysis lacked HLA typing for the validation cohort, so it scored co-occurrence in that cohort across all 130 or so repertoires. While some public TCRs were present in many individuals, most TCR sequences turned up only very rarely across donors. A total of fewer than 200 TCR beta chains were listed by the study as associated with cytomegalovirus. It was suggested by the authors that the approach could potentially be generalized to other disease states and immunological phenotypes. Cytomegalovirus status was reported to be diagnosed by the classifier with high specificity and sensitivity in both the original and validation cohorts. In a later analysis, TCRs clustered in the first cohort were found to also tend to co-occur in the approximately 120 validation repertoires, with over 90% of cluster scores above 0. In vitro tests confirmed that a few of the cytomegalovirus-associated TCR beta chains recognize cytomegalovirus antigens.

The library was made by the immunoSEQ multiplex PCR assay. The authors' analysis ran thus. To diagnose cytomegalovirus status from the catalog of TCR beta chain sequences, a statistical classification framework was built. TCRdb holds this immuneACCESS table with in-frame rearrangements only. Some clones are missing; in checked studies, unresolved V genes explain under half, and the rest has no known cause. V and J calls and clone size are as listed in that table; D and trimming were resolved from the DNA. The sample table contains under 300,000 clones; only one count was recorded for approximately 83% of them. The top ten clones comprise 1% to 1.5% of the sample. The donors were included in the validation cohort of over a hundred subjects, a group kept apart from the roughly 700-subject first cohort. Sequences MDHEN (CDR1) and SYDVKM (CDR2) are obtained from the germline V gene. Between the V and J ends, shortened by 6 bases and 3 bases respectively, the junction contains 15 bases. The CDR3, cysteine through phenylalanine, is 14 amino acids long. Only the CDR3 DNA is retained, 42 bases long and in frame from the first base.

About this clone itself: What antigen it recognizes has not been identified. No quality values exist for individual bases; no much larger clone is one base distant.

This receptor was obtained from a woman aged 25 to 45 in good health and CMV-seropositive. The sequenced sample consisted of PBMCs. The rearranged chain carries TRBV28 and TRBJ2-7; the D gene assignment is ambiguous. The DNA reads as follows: TGTGCCAGCAGCCCAGATGTAGAGGACTACGAGCAGTACTTC. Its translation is CASSPDVEDYEQYF.